This paragraph covers one T cell receptor beta chain sequence. The data originate from a study of technical replicates of blood from a few donors. Trimming cost V 3 bases and J 5 bases, with 15 bases left between them. This CDR3 region has 15 residues. Per germline, CDR1 SGDLS and CDR2 YYNGEE. Assay used: immunoSEQ multiplex PCR; TCRdb lists only in-frame clones, some missing. Counted here are tens of thousands of clones, roughly 89% occurring once; the ten biggest clones make up 0.41%. The source is a human donor in good health. The V and J genes are TRBV9 and TRBJ1-5; TRBD1 might be the D (5 bases). The sequenced sample was T cells isolated from PBMCs. CDR3: CASSADQGGHQPQHF. In nucleotides, the CDR3 is TGTGCCAGCAGCGCCGATCAGGGAGGTCATCAGCCCCAGCATTTT. The variable domain in full, completed from reference TRBV9 and TRBJ1-5, reads DSGVTQTPKHLITATGQRVTLRCSPRSGDLSVYWYQQSLDQGLQFLIQYYNGEERAKGNILERFSAQQFPDLHSELNLSSLELGDSALYFCASSADQGGHQPQHFGDGTRLSIL.